This TCR beta chain is from a study of blood T cell repertoires in COVID-19. In germline, CDR1 is WNHNN, CDR2 SYGVQD (reference sequence). Trimming removed 6 bases from V and 8 bases from J, with 13 bases in between. This CDR3 is 12 amino acids long. Profiled with immunoSEQ multiplex PCR; TCRdb holds only in-frame clones, not every one. The sample carries approximately 400,000 clones, about 90% recorded once. Only one count was recorded for this clone. V is TRBV10-1 and J is TRBJ1-1; D may be TRBD1 (6 bases). This receptor was obtained from a man aged 35-49 years with acute or convalescent COVID-19. The source material was peripheral blood. Written as DNA, the CDR3 is TGCGCCAGCAGCCCTAACAGGGTCGAAGCTTTCTTT. Translation gives CASSPNRVEAFF.